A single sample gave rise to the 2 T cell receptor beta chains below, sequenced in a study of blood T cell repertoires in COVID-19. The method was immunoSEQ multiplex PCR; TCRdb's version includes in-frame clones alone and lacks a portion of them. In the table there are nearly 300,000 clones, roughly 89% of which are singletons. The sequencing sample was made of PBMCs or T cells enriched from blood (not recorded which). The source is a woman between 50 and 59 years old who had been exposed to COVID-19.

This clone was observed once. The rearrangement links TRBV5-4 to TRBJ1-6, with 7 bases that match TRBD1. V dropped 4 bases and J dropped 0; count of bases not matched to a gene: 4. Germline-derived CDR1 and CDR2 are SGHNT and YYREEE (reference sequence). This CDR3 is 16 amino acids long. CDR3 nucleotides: TGTGCCAGCAGCGAGGGGGCGGGCTCCTATAATTCACCCCTCCACTTT. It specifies CASSEGAGSYNSPLHF. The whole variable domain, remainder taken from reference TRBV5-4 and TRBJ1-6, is ETGVTQSPTHLIKTRGQQVTLRCSSQSGHNTVSWYQQALGQGPQFIFQYYREEENGRGNFPPRFSGLQFPNYSSELNVNALELDDSALYLCASSEGAGSYNSPLHFGNGTRLTVT.

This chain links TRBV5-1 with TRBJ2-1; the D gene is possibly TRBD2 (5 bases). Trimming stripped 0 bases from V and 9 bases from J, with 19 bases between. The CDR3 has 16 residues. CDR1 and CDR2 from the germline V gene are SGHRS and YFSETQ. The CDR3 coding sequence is TGCGCCAGCAGCTTGGCCCCCGGGTTCGACCGGGGTGAGCAGTTCTTC. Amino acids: CASSLAPGFDRGEQFF.